These 29 T cell receptor beta chains originate from one sample sequenced in a study of OX40 agonist ivuxolimab in advanced cancers. Profiled with immunoSEQ multiplex PCR; TCRdb holds only in-frame clones, not every one. Among roughly 50,000 clones listed, 91% were seen once. Sample: CD4+ or CD8+ T cells sorted from blood, taken in a trial of the OX40 agonist ivuxolimab. The receptors were sampled from an adult with an advanced solid tumor such as melanoma, head and neck, liver or kidney cancer.

The table lists this clone with a count of one. The J gene is TRBJ2-5, the V gene TRBV28; 7 nucleotides align to TRBD2. The CDR3 totals 16 residues. The V and J ends lost 1 base and 5 bases, in that order; junction bases with no gene match: 10. Per germline, CDR1 MDHEN and CDR2 SYDVKM. The CDR3 region is CASSLFRPSGGETQYF. As DNA, the CDR3 is TGTGCCAGCAGTTTATTTCGGCCCTCCGGGGGGGAGACCCAGTACTTC. Drawing the rest from reference TRBV28 and TRBJ2-5, the complete variable domain is DVKVTQSSRYLVKRTGEKVFLECVQDMDHENMFWYRQDPGLGLRLIYFSYDVKMKEKGDIPEGYSVSREKKERFSLILESASTNQTSMYLCASSLFRPSGGETQYFGPGTRLLVL.

The chain uses TRBV6-6 and TRBJ1-3, with 8 bases lining up with TRBD1. The germline V gene has CDR1 MNHNY and CDR2 SVGAGI (reference sequence). The junction had 8 bases not matched to a gene; V was cut back by 6 bases and J by 4 bases. There are 15 residues in the CDR3. This CDR3 is CASRSGGAYGNTIYF. The DNA for the CDR3 is TGTGCCAGCAGATCAGGGGGCGCTTACGGAAACACCATATATTTT.

This chain uses TRBV7-6 with TRBJ1-3; TRBD1 agrees at 7 bases. This CDR3 region has 18 residues. J gave up 2 bases and V 5 bases, and 15 bases lay outside the gene matches. The germline V gene encodes CDR1 SGHVS and CDR2 FNYEAQ. The CDR3 here is CASSPGGQIFLAGNTIYF. CDR3 nucleotide sequence: TGTGCCAGCAGCCCGGGGGGACAGATTTTCCTCGCTGGAAACACCATATATTTT.

This clone was found once. The V call is TRBV7-9, the J call TRBJ1-2; the D is unclear. CDR3 length: 14 amino acids. In germline, CDR1 is SEHNR, CDR2 FQNEAQ (reference sequence). Trimming pared 0 bases from V and 5 bases from J, leaving 10 bases between. The CDR3 nucleotides are TGTGCCAGCAGCTTAGCCAGCCTGGGGTATGGCTACACCTTC. Its translation is CASSLASLGYGYTF. Full variable domain (missing parts from reference TRBV7-9 and TRBJ1-2): DTGVSQNPRHKITKRGQNVTFRCDPISEHNRLYWYRQTLGQGPEFLTYFQNEAQLEKSRLLSDRFSAERPKGSFSTLEIQRTEQGDSAMYLCASSLASLGYGYTFGSGTRLTVV.

The chain joins TRBV28 to TRBJ1-5; 8 bases fit TRBD1. CDR3 size: 15 residues. V was pared by 5 bases and J by 6 bases, with 9 bases of the junction left unmatched. The V gene's germline CDR1 is MDHEN and CDR2 SYDVKM. Written as DNA, the CDR3 is TGTGCCAGCAGTCTGGGACAGGTAATGTTTCAGCCCCAGCATTTT. It codes for CASSLGQVMFQPQHF. Full variable domain (rest looked up from reference TRBV28 and TRBJ1-5): DVKVTQSSRYLVKRTGEKVFLECVQDMDHENMFWYRQDPGLGLRLIYFSYDVKMKEKGDIPEGYSVSREKKERFSLILESASTNQTSMYLCASSLGQVMFQPQHFGDGTRLSIL.

The chain combines TRBV5-1 with TRBJ2-2; 9 positions agree with TRBD1. The CDR3 sequence is 16 residues long. Germline values: CDR1 SGHRS, CDR2 YFSETQ. V dropped 5 bases and J dropped 2; count of bases not matched to a gene: 7. The CDR3 DNA is TGCGCCAGCAGATTATTGACAGGGGGAAACACCGGGGAGCTGTTTTTT. Residues: CASRLLTGGNTGELFF.

The chain uses TRBV4-1 and TRBJ2-7, with 10 bases that match TRBD2. The CDR3 is 15 residues long. J gave up 0 bases and V 3 bases, and 2 bases lay outside the gene matches. CDR1 is MGHRA and CDR2 is YSYEKL in the germline V gene. The CDR3 DNA follows: TGCGCCAGCAGCCAGTGGACTAGCGGCTCCTACGAGCAGTACTTC. This codes for CASSQWTSGSYEQYF.

The gene calls are TRBV4-2 and TRBJ1-1, with D possibly matching TRBD1 (5 bases). Looked up from germline, CDR1 is LGHNA and CDR2 is YNFKEQ. The CDR3 contains 13 residues. With 7 bases removed from V and 3 bases from J, the gap between germline ends came to 12 bases. In nucleotides, the CDR3 is TGTGCCAGCACTAGGGGTCAGGACACTGAAGCTTTCTTT. Protein: CASTRGQDTEAFF.

The V gene is TRBV18, the J gene TRBJ2-7; 7 nucleotides align to TRBD2. V shed 0 bases and J 3 bases; nucleotides not matched to a gene: 8. Per the germline V gene, CDR1 is KGHSH and CDR2 is LQKENI. The CDR3 sequence is 16 residues long. The CDR3 loop is CASSPPWLADNYEQYF. The DNA for the CDR3 is TGTGCCAGCTCACCACCTTGGCTAGCGGATAACTACGAGCAGTACTTC.

The V and J genes are TRBV9 and TRBJ2-3; the D is unclear. The CDR3 runs 17 residues. Looked up from germline, CDR1 is SGDLS and CDR2 is YYNGEE. V was cut by 2 bases and J by 2 bases, with 18 bases left in between. The CDR3 nucleotides are TGTGCCAGCAGCGTTAGGTCCGGGTTCGGGTACACAGATACGCAGTATTTT. This encodes CASSVRSGFGYTDTQYF.

The V call is TRBV21-1, the J call TRBJ1-1; the D segment call TRBD1 is taken from the table without a DNA check. TRBV21-1 is a documented pseudogene. The CDR3 has 15 residues. Here the CDR3 reads CASSKVNRGETEAFF. In DNA form, the CDR3 reads TGTGCCAGCAGCAAAGTAAACAGGGGTGAGACTGAAGCTTTCTTT.

The V and J genes are TRBV5-1 and TRBJ1-2; 9 bases map to TRBD1. Losses at the gene ends were 4 bases for V and 4 bases for J; bases not matched to a gene: 5. The CDR3 is 14 residues long. Germline CDR1 and CDR2: SGHRS and YFSETQ. CDR3 in amino acids: CASSPTGGTYGYTF. CDR3 in DNA: TGCGCCAGCAGCCCGACAGGGGGTACCTATGGCTACACCTTC.

A note on this clone: This sample also contains other DNA sequences that code for the same CDR3. The V call is TRBV5-1, the J call TRBJ2-5; D is possibly TRBD1 (6 bases). The CDR3 sequence is 13 residues long. In germline, CDR1 is SGHRS, CDR2 YFSETQ. Trimming pared 0 bases from V and 5 bases from J, leaving 8 bases between. DNA of the CDR3: TGCGCCAGCAGCTTGGAAGGGGGTGAGACCCAGTACTTC. Translated: CASSLEGGETQYF.

The rearrangement uses TRBV13 and TRBJ1-3; 7 bases map to TRBD1. Per the germline V gene, CDR1 is PRHDT and CDR2 is FYEKMQ (reference sequence). The CDR3 spans 16 residues. After removal of 5 bases from V and 0 bases from J, the junction contained 7 bases not matched to a gene. The CDR3, as DNA: TGTGCCAGCAGCCTTAGGGGGCGGCGCTCTGGAAACACCATATATTTT. Its translation: CASSLRGRRSGNTIYF.

The chain couples TRBV2 to TRBJ2-7; D may be TRBD2 (6 bases). The CDR3 covers 12 residues. In germline, CDR1 is SNHLY, CDR2 FYNNEI. V was clipped by 6 bases and J by 3 bases, with 9 bases between them. The CDR3, as DNA: TGTGCCAGCAGGGACTACCTCTACGAGCAGTACTTC. Translation: CASRDYLYEQYF.

The chain couples TRBV4-1 to TRBJ2-7; D assignment may be TRBD1 or TRBD2 (5 bases each). This CDR3 has 14 residues. Per germline, CDR1 MGHRA and CDR2 YSYEKL. With 0 bases removed from V and 2 bases from J, the gap between germline ends came to 8 bases. CDR3 DNA sequence: TGCGCCAGCAGCCAAGATCGGGGCACCTACGAGCAGTACTTC. As protein: CASSQDRGTYEQYF.

The chain joins TRBV28 to TRBJ1-4; a possible D gene is TRBD1 (6 bases). Trimming removed 3 bases at V and 6 bases at J, with 23 bases between. Germline V gene lookup returns CDR1 MDHEN and CDR2 SYDVKM. The CDR3 totals 18 residues. CDR3 residues: CASSFRYRVKFGDEKLFF. The CDR3 bases are TGTGCCAGCAGTTTTCGGTACAGGGTAAAATTTGGGGATGAAAAACTGTTTTTT.

The chain has TRBV5-1 and TRBJ1-3; D is possibly TRBD1 (6 bases). Trimming pared 0 bases from V and 0 bases from J, leaving 10 bases between. The germline CDR1 and CDR2 sequences are SGHRS and YFSETQ. The CDR3 consists of 16 residues. The CDR3 loop reads CASSLGGPVSGNTIYF. CDR3 in DNA: TGCGCCAGCAGCTTGGGGGGGCCCGTCTCTGGAAACACCATATATTTT.

The chain employs TRBV5-4 and TRBJ2-3; D not resolved. The CDR3 totals 12 residues. Trimming removed 4 bases at V and 8 bases at J, with 11 bases between. The germline gives CDR1 SGHNT, CDR2 YYREEE (reference sequence). CDR3 bases: TGTGCCAGCAGCGGGGATTCTGCTACGCAGTATTTT. This translates into CASSGDSATQYF.

The chain uses TRBV7-2 and TRBJ1-5; D is uncertain. CDR3 length: 15 residues. Germline V gene sequence: CDR1 SGHTA, CDR2 FQGNSA. Trimming took off 3 bases at V and 5 bases at J, with 14 bases between the two ends. CDR3 loop: CASSLGARLDQPQHF. The CDR3 DNA follows: TGTGCCAGCAGCTTGGGAGCCCGGTTGGATCAGCCCCAGCATTTT.

This clone was seen only once. The chain carries TRBV7-9 and TRBJ2-7; 7 nucleotides match TRBD1. The V segment lost 3 bases and the J segment 3 bases; nucleotides outside the gene matches: 11. The CDR3 loop spans 16 amino acids. Germline-derived CDR1 and CDR2 are SEHNR and FQNEAQ (reference sequence). Written as DNA, the CDR3 is TGTGCCAGCAGCTTCGTAGCCGGGACAGTGGTCTACGAGCAGTACTTC. Translated, it gives CASSFVAGTVVYEQYF.

V is TRBV18 and J is TRBJ2-5, with TRBD1 matching over 10 bases. The better agreement between TRBJ2-7 and the DNA end casts doubt on the J call. The CDR3 extends over 16 amino acids. From germline, CDR1 is KGHSH and CDR2 LQKENI. The CDR3 spells CASSPPRTGGSYEQYF. CDR3 coding DNA: TGTGCCAGCTCACCACCCCGGACAGGGGGCTCCTACGAGCAGTACTTC.

The sample holds one count of this clone. The rearrangement links TRBV28 to TRBJ1-1; D gene unclear. Germline loops: CDR1 MDHEN, CDR2 SYDVKM. The V and J ends lost 6 bases and 4 bases respectively, with 15 bases between them. This CDR3 is 14 amino acids long. This CDR3 is CASRSRRGLTEAFF. In DNA, the CDR3 is TGTGCCAGCAGGTCCAGACGGGGTCTCACTGAAGCTTTCTTT.

V is TRBV28 and J is TRBJ1-2, with 9 bases aligning to TRBD1. Trimming took 10 bases from V and 3 from J; bases not matched to a gene: 15. Germline V gives CDR1 MDHEN, CDR2 SYDVKM. The CDR3 length is 16 residues. The CDR3, as DNA: TGTGCCACTGCATCGACAGGGGGGGAGATTTACTATGGCTACACCTTC. Translating gives CATASTGGEIYYGYTF.

On this clone itself: At one end, the junction sequence differs from germline, possibly due to a read error. This chain links TRBV7-7 with TRBJ2-2, with D perhaps TRBD2 (6 bases). Germline V gives CDR1 SSHAT, CDR2 FNYEAQ (reference sequence). This CDR3 spans 15 amino acids. The CDR3, as DNA: TGTGCTAGCAGCTTAATATCCGGGGGAGGCGGGGAGCTGTTTTTT. Its translation is CASSLISGGGGELFF.

The chain employs TRBV29-1 and TRBJ1-3; D call uncertain. Germline V gene data show CDR1 as SQVTM and CDR2 as ANQGSEA. The length of the CDR3 is 12 residues. V was pared by 4 bases and J by 0 bases, with 4 bases between. CDR3 amino acids: CSVGISGNTIYF. CDR3 sequence (DNA): TGCAGCGTTGGGATCTCTGGAAACACCATATATTTT.

In its sample, this clone was seen a few times. This chain uses TRBV27 with TRBJ2-2; TRBD2 matches 9 bases. With V trimmed by 3 bases and J by 3 bases, 2 bases remained unmatched. The CDR3 has 15 amino acids. Germline assignment: CDR1 MNHEY and CDR2 SMNVEV (reference sequence). The CDR3 DNA is TGTGCCAGCAGTTTCCTAGCGGGGTACACCGGGGAGCTGTTTTTT. The encoded protein is CASSFLAGYTGELFF.

V usage is TRBV4-2 and J usage is TRBJ1-4, with D maybe TRBD1 (6 bases). V was pared by 0 bases and J by 8 bases, with 19 bases between. Germline CDR1 LGHNA, CDR2 YNFKEQ. The CDR3 totals 17 residues. CDR3 amino acids: CASSQDPIQGIGEKLFF. CDR3 DNA: TGTGCCAGCAGCCAAGATCCGATTCAGGGGATAGGCGAAAAACTGTTTTTT.

The chain couples TRBV5-6 to TRBJ1-4, with D hard to call. Germline CDR1 reads SGHDT; CDR2 reads YYEEEE. The V end lost 2 bases, the J end lost 0 bases, and 14 bases lay between the germline ends. The CDR3 contains 17 residues. The CDR3 nucleotides read TGTGCCAGCAGCTTATCCCTAGCAAGTGCAACTAATGAAAAACTGTTTTTT. Protein sequence: CASSLSLASATNEKLFF.